The 10 T cell receptor beta chains below were found in one sample sequenced in a study of blood T cell repertoires in COVID-19. Clones were sequenced by immunoSEQ multiplex PCR, and TCRdb holds only the in-frame ones, with some missing. Among over 250,000 clones listed, approximately 90% were seen once. The sequenced material came from peripheral blood. These receptors were obtained from a woman aged 55-69 years with acute or convalescent COVID-19.

A word on this clone: At the DNA level, this CDR3 is encoded by other sequences in the same sample as well. Here the CDR3 DNA reads TGTGCCAGCAGTTATAGCGGAGGGGCTGAAGCTTTCTTT. Translation: CASSYSGGAEAFF. The chain recombines TRBV6-5 with TRBJ1-1; TRBD1 might be the D (5 bases). The germline V gene has CDR1 MNHEY and CDR2 SVGAGI. The CDR3 spans 13 residues. V lost 3 bases and J lost 6, with 11 bases in between.

J is TRBJ1-2 and V is TRBV19; 9 bases are shared with TRBD1. The CDR3 is 15 residues long. The ends lost 4 bases at V and 4 bases at J; junction bases unmatched: 7. CDR1 LNHDA and CDR2 SQIVND come from the germline V gene (reference sequence). CDR3 in DNA: TGTGCCAGTAGTAACCGGGACAGGGATACCTATGGCTACACCTTC. Its protein is CASSNRDRDTYGYTF.

The genes are TRBV27 and TRBJ2-7, with 8 bases fitting TRBD2. Germline CDR1 MNHEY, CDR2 SMNVEV (reference sequence). CDR3 length: 16 residues. V shed 0 bases, J shed 1 base, and the junction held 5 bases outside the gene matches. The CDR3 sequence is CASSLSWAGGSYEQYF. The CDR3 DNA reads as TGTGCCAGCAGTTTATCGTGGGCGGGAGGATCCTACGAGCAGTACTTC.

The chain combines TRBV7-6 with TRBJ1-3; 10 bases match TRBD1. Trimming at V came to 5 bases and at J to 1 base, leaving 17 bases not matched to a gene. Germline CDR1 reads SGHVS; CDR2 reads FNYEAQ. CDR3 length: 20 amino acids. The CDR3 region is CASSGTGTGDKPGSGNTIYF. Here the CDR3 DNA reads TGTGCCAGCAGCGGAACGGGGACAGGGGACAAACCAGGATCTGGAAACACCATATATTTT.

This clone was seen only a few times. V is TRBV6-6 and J is TRBJ1-3; no reliable D call. CDR3 size: 15 residues. The germline gives CDR1 MNHNY, CDR2 SVGAGI (reference sequence). The ends were cut back, 7 bases at V and 0 bases at J, with 13 bases in the middle. CDR3 protein: CASTPSSRSGNTIYF. Here the CDR3 DNA reads TGTGCCAGCACCCCTTCCTCCCGCTCTGGAAACACCATATATTTT.

This CDR3 reads CASSHSPSGGVLGSGANVLTF. CDR3 in DNA: TGTGCCAGCAGCCATTCACCTAGCGGGGGGGTTTTAGGGTCTGGGGCCAACGTCCTGACTTTC. V and J are TRBV4-2 and TRBJ2-6; 12 positions match TRBD2. The CDR3 sequence is 21 residues long. The V segment lost 3 bases and the J segment 1 base; nucleotides outside the gene matches: 13. CDR1 and CDR2 from the germline V gene are LGHNA and YNFKEQ.

This chain connects TRBV15 to TRBJ2-5; the D gene is possibly TRBD2 (6 bases). Deletions cut 1 base from V and 1 base from J, with 7 bases between. CDR1 is LNHNV, CDR2 YYDKDF, per germline (reference sequence). This CDR3 region has 14 residues. The CDR3 protein is CATSRGGVQETQYF. CDR3 coding DNA: TGTGCCACCAGCAGAGGCGGGGTCCAAGAGACCCAGTACTTC.

The chain recombines TRBV24-1 with TRBJ1-5; D is uncertain. CDR1 is KGHDR, CDR2 SFDVKD, per germline. Deletions cut 0 bases from V and 3 bases from J, with 11 bases between. The CDR3 contains 16 residues. The DNA of the CDR3 is TGTGCCACCAGTGATTTGGCCGACTCCTACAATCAGCCCCAGCATTTT. Its protein product is CATSDLADSYNQPQHF.

This rearrangement joins TRBV28 to TRBJ2-2, with D possibly being TRBD1 (5 bases). Trimming removed 6 bases at V and 2 bases at J, with 10 bases between. This CDR3 contains 14 residues. Germline V CDR1 and CDR2: MDHEN, SYDVKM. The CDR3 DNA is TGTGCCAGCAGAATTCAGGGAAACACCGGGGAGCTGTTTTTT. Amino acids: CASRIQGNTGELFF.

The CDR3 DNA reads TGTGCCAGCAGCCAAAGGGGTAGCAAGAAATCCATGAACACTGAAGCTTTCTTT. Translated, it gives CASSQRGSKKSMNTEAFF. The rearrangement uses TRBV7-9 and TRBJ1-1, with D possibly being TRBD1 (5 bases). The length of the CDR3 is 18 residues. Per germline, CDR1 SEHNR and CDR2 FQNEAQ (reference sequence). V gave up 5 bases and J gave up 0 bases, with 22 bases separating them.